This T cell receptor (beta chain) was documented in a study of T cell changes during pregnancy in multiple sclerosis. Here immunoSEQ multiplex PCR was the method, and the copy in TCRdb shows in-frame clones only, minus some. The data contain some 35,000 clones, roughly nine tenths of them singletons. Germline CDR1 reads MGHDK; CDR2 reads SYGVNS. V shed 2 bases and J shed 1 base, with 15 bases lying between them. This CDR3 spans 18 amino acids. This chain connects TRBV25-1 to TRBJ2-6, with D possibly matching TRBD1 (5 bases). The source was CD4+ T cells from peripheral blood mononuclear cells, collected after pregnancy. The sequence was obtained from a female donor in good health, enrolled as a control in a pregnancy study. CDR3 nucleotide sequence: TGTGCCAGCAGTGAACGAACAGGTGGGGCGTCTGGGGCCAACGTCCTGACTTTC. It translates to CASSERTGGASGANVLTF. Full variable domain (rest looked up from reference TRBV25-1 and TRBJ2-6): EADIYQTPRYLVIGTGKKITLECSQTMGHDKMYWYQQDPGMELHLIHYSYGVNSTEKGDLSSESTVSRIRTEHFPLTLESARPSHTSQYLCASSERTGGASGANVLTFGAGSRLTVL.